These 19 T cell receptor beta chains were sequenced from one sample in a study of early T cells in non-severe SARS-CoV-2 infection. Each CDR3 protein gets one entry after TCRdb re-called the 5' RACE reads with MiXCR. The sample yields some 77,000 distinct CDR3 sequences, 5% seen once. Sequencing used whole blood, obtained at baseline. The receptors were gathered from an adult who was a healthcare worker with PCR-confirmed SARS-CoV-2 infection or an uninfected control (not recorded which).

This clonotype turned up a few times. This rearrangement joins TRBV24-1 to TRBJ1-1, with 10 bases fitting TRBD1. This CDR3 is built from 14 residues. Germline CDR1 is KGHDR and CDR2 is SFDVKD. J gave up 6 bases and V 4 bases, and 4 bases lay outside the gene matches. CDR3 bases: TGTGCCACCAGTGAGGGACAGGGGCTCTCTGAAGCTTTCTTT. Translation gives CATSEGQGLSEAFF.

The V call is TRBV3-1, the J call TRBJ2-1, with 12 bases lining up with TRBD2. CDR1 and CDR2 from the germline V gene are LGHDT and YNNKEL (reference sequence). Trimming took 1 base from V and 7 from J; bases not matched to a gene: 2. CDR3 length: 15 residues. Written as DNA, the CDR3 is TGTGCCAGCAGCCAAGTGCTAGCGGGAGGGAATGAGCAGTTCTTC. Amino acid sequence: CASSQVLAGGNEQFF.

This clonotype was found many times. V and J are TRBV7-6 and TRBJ2-1; TRBD2 matches 15 bases. This CDR3 is 20 amino acids long. The germline V gene has CDR1 SGHVS and CDR2 FNYEAQ. Germline trimming cut 2 bases from V and 8 bases from J; bases unmatched to any gene: 16. CDR3 loop: CASSLLGQDGLAGGSYEQFF. CDR3 nucleotides: TGTGCCAGCAGCTTATTGGGGCAGGACGGACTAGCGGGAGGGTCGTATGAGCAGTTCTTC.

This clonotype was recorded many times. The rearrangement links TRBV5-6 to TRBJ2-1, with 7 bases fitting TRBD2. The CDR3 is made up of 14 amino acids. Unmatched junction bases numbered 4, after V lost 3 bases and J lost 4 bases. CDR1 and CDR2 from the germline V gene are SGHDT and YYEEEE. Written as DNA, the CDR3 is TGTGCCAGCAGCTCACTAGCGCCTTACAATGAGCAGTTCTTC. Translating it yields CASSSLAPYNEQFF.

The table lists this clonotype with many counts. The chain carries TRBV29-1 and TRBJ2-1; D unclear. V lost 7 bases, J lost 7 bases, and 20 bases lay in between. The CDR3 is 14 amino acids. Germline-derived CDR1 and CDR2 are SQVTM and ANQGSEA. CDR3 in DNA: TGCAGCGCCTACAACCTGAACCTACGAAATGAGCAGTTCTTC. Its protein is CSAYNLNLRNEQFF.

The V gene is TRBV20-1, the J gene TRBJ1-1; no definite D call. The CDR3 runs 12 residues. V lost 0 bases and J 3 bases, leaving 5 bases between the germline ends. Germline assignment: CDR1 DFQATT and CDR2 SNEGSKA (reference sequence). The CDR3 DNA follows: TGCAGTGCTAGAGATGGGGACACTGAAGCTTTCTTT. This gives the protein CSARDGDTEAFF.

The V and J genes are TRBV5-8 and TRBJ2-3; D not certain. This CDR3 comprises 15 residues. Deletions cut 0 bases from V and 0 bases from J, with 8 bases between. Per germline, CDR1 SGHTS and CDR2 YDEGEE. The CDR3: CASSLASLSTDTQYF. The CDR3 region has the DNA TGTGCCAGCAGCTTGGCCAGCTTGAGCACAGATACGCAGTATTTT. The full variable domain, its missing parts supplied by reference TRBV5-8 and TRBJ2-3, is EAGVTQSPTHLIKTRGQQATLRCSPISGHTSVYWYQQALGLGLQFLLWYDEGEERNRGNFPPRFSGRQFPNYSSELNVNALELEDSALYLCASSLASLSTDTQYFGPGTRLTVL.

The chain uses TRBV29-1 and TRBJ1-2; D unclear. Germline CDR1 SQVTM, CDR2 ANQGSEA. This CDR3 spans 12 amino acids. Trimming removed 0 bases at V and 5 bases at J, with 7 bases between. The CDR3, as DNA: TGCAGCGTTGAAGATATAAATTATGGCTACACCTTC. Its translation is CSVEDINYGYTF. The full variable domain, completed using reference TRBV29-1 and TRBJ1-2, is SAVISQKPSRDICQRGTSLTIQCQVDSQVTMMFWYRQQPGQSLTLIATANQGSEATYESGFVIDKFPISRPNLTFSTLTVSNMSPEDSSIYLCSVEDINYGYTFGSGTRLTVV.

The chain links TRBV7-3 to TRBJ2-7; no clear D gene. Looked up from germline, CDR1 is SGHTA and CDR2 is FQGTGA. Trimming left V 2 bases short and J 2 bases short, with 16 bases between. The CDR3 is 16 residues long. The CDR3 loop reads CASSLYGPPSPYEQYF. CDR3 coding DNA: TGTGCCAGCAGCTTATATGGCCCCCCGTCCCCCTACGAGCAGTACTTC.

In its sample, this clonotype was seen many times. The chain couples TRBV20-1 to TRBJ2-7, with 7 bases identical to TRBD1. CDR3 length: 13 amino acids. Germline V gives CDR1 DFQATT, CDR2 SNEGSKA (reference sequence). Trimming removed 0 bases from V and 3 bases from J; junction bases left unmatched: 2. The CDR3 nucleotides are TGCAGTGCTAGAGAAGGGGGCTTCTACGAGCAGTACTTC. Amino acid sequence: CSAREGGFYEQYF.

In this sample, this clonotype turned up many times. This chain's CDR3 is CASSWGDTTYEQYF. CDR3 DNA sequence: TGTGCCAGCAGCTGGGGGGACACCACCTACGAGCAGTACTTC. The rearrangement links TRBV7-9 to TRBJ2-7; D may match TRBD1 or TRBD2 (6 bases each). Germline assignment: CDR1 SEHNR and CDR2 FQNEAQ (reference sequence). The CDR3 runs 14 residues. V gave up 4 bases and J gave up 2 bases, with 12 bases separating them. The full variable domain, with the rest looked up from reference TRBV7-9 and TRBJ2-7, is DTGVSQNPRHKITKRGQNVTFRCDPISEHNRLYWYRQTLGQGPEFLTYFQNEAQLEKSRLLSDRFSAERPKGSFSTLEIQRTEQGDSAMYLCASSWGDTTYEQYFGPGTRLTVT.

This clonotype came up many times. The CDR3 DNA sequence: TGTGCCAGCAGCTTGTTTGGACAGGGGGGAAACACTGAAGCTTTCTTT. Residues: CASSLFGQGGNTEAFF. The chain has TRBV5-6 and TRBJ1-1; 10 positions agree with TRBD1. The CDR3 consists of 16 residues. CDR1 and CDR2 (germline): SGHDT, YYEEEE. The trim removed 1 base at V and 2 bases at J, leaving 5 bases unmatched.

This clonotype was seen many times. The chain is built from TRBV2 and TRBJ1-5; weak D call: TRBD1 (6 bases). The CDR3 runs 14 residues. Germline V lookup: CDR1 SNHLY, CDR2 FYNNEI. Trimming removed 4 bases at V and 5 bases at J, with 12 bases between. CDR3 in DNA: TGTGCCAGCAGTGCGGGGGGCTTCGATCAGCCCCAGCATTTT. Protein: CASSAGGFDQPQHF.

This clonotype was counted only a few times. The chain is built from TRBV28 and TRBJ2-7, with a possible D match to TRBD2 (6 bases). The CDR3 length is 13 residues. Germline CDR1 reads MDHEN; CDR2 reads SYDVKM. The ends were cut back, 10 bases at V and 2 bases at J, with 15 bases in the middle. CDR3 sequence: CATTEGKAYEQYF. The CDR3 DNA follows: TGTGCCACCACGGAGGGGAAAGCCTACGAGCAGTACTTC.

This clonotype was seen ten or more times. The V and J genes are TRBV20-1 and TRBJ1-1, with 7 bases lining up with TRBD1. Trimming cost V 5 bases and J 8 bases; bases outside gene matches: 14. CDR1 DFQATT and CDR2 SNEGSKA come from the germline V gene (reference sequence). This CDR3 is 14 amino acids long. CDR3 nucleotide sequence: TGCAGTGCTTCACCCAGTACAGGGGAAACGGAAGCTTTCTTT. Translating gives CSASPSTGETEAFF.

At least ten counts were recorded for this clonotype. The chain links TRBV18 to TRBJ1-2, with D possibly matching TRBD1 (5 bases). This CDR3 has 14 residues. Per the germline V gene, CDR1 is KGHSH and CDR2 is LQKENI. Trimming took off 2 bases at V and 5 bases at J, with 12 bases between the two ends. The CDR3, as DNA: TGTGCCAGCTCACCAGAGGGGCGATGGTATGGCTACACCTTC. Its protein product is CASSPEGRWYGYTF.

This clonotype was seen many times. CDR3 nucleotides: TGTGCCAGCAGCCCAGGGACACTGAACACTGAAGCTTTCTTT. It is translated as CASSPGTLNTEAFF. The chain has TRBV7-9 and TRBJ1-1, with D possibly TRBD1 on 6 matching bases. The V end lost 5 bases, the J end lost 0 bases, and 10 bases lay between the germline ends. This CDR3 contains 14 residues. Germline-derived CDR1 and CDR2 are SEHNR and FQNEAQ (reference sequence).

This clonotype has at least ten counts. V is TRBV4-2 and J is TRBJ2-6, with D perhaps TRBD1 or TRBD2 (6 bases each). The germline CDR1 and CDR2 sequences are LGHNA and YNFKEQ. This CDR3 region has 18 residues. Trimming removed 0 bases at V and 0 bases at J, with 12 bases between. The CDR3 loop is CASSQDEGGGSGANVLTF. The CDR3 region has the DNA TGTGCCAGCAGCCAAGATGAGGGGGGAGGCTCTGGGGCCAACGTCCTGACTTTC.

This clonotype showed up many times. The chain couples TRBV5-1 to TRBJ1-2, with 7 bases fitting TRBD1. V shed 5 bases, J shed 1 base, and the junction held 5 bases outside the gene matches. Looked up from germline, CDR1 is SGHRS and CDR2 is YFSETQ. The CDR3 has 14 amino acids. The CDR3 loop reads CASRQGLGNYGYTF. The DNA of the CDR3 is TGCGCCAGCAGACAGGGGCTGGGTAACTATGGCTACACCTTC.